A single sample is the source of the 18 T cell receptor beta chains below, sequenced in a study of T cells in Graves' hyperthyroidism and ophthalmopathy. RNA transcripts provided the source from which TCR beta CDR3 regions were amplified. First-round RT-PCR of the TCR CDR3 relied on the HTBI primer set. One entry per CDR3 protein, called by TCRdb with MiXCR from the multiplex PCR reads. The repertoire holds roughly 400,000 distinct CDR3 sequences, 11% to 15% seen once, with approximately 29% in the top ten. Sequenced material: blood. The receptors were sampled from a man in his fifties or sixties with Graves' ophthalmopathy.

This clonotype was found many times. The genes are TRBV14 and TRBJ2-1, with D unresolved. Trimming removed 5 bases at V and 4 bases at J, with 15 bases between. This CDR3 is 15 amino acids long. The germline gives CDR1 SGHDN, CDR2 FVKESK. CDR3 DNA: TGTGCCAGCAGCGATGGCCGAGCTCGATACAATGAGCAGTTCTTC. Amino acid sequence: CASSDGRARYNEQFF.

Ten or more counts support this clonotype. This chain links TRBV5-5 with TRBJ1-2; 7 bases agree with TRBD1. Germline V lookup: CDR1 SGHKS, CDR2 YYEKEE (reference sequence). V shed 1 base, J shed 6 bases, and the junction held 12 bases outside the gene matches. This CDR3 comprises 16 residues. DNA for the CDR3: TGTGCCAGCAGCTTGCCGACAGGGAAGGGTTTGGATGGCTACACCTTC. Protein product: CASSLPTGKGLDGYTF. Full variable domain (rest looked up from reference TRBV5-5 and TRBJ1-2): DAGVTQSPTHLIKTRGQQVTLRCSPISGHKSVSWYQQVLGQGPQFIFQYYEKEERGRGNFPDRFSARQFPNYSSELNVNALLLGDSALYLCASSLPTGKGLDGYTFGSGTRLTVV.

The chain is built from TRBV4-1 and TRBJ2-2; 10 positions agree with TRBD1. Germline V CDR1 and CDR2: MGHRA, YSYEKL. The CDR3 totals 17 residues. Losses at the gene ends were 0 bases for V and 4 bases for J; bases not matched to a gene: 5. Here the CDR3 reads CASSQDPGTGATGELFF. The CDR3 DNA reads TGCGCCAGCAGCCAAGACCCTGGGACAGGGGCCACCGGGGAGCTGTTTTTT.

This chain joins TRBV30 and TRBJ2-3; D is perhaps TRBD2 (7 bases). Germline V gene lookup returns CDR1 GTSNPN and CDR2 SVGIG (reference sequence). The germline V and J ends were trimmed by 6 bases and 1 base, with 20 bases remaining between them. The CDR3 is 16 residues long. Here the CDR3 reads CACREGGSPGTDTQYF. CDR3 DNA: TGTGCCTGCAGAGAGGGGGGGTCCCCCGGCACAGATACGCAGTATTTT.

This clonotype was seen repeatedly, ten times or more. This CDR3 is CASSLDSGLPYEQYF. The DNA for the CDR3 is TGTGCCAGCAGCCTAGACAGCGGGCTCCCCTACGAGCAGTACTTC. The rearrangement joins TRBV12-3 or TRBV12-4 to TRBJ2-7; possible D gene TRBD2, 6 bases. The CDR3 consists of 15 residues. Trimming removed 6 bases from V and 2 bases from J, with 17 bases in between.

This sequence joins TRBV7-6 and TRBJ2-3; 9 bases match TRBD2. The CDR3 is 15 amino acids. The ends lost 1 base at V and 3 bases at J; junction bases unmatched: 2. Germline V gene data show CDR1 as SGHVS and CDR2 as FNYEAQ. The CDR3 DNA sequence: TGTGCCAGCAGCTTAGATGCGGGAGGGACAGATACGCAGTATTTT. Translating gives CASSLDAGGTDTQYF.

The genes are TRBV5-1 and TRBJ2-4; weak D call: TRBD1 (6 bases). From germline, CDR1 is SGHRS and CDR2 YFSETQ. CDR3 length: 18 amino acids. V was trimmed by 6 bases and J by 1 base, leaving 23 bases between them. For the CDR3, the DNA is TGCGCCAGCACCACCGTCCCCAGGGGCAAGGGGGCCAAAAACATTCAGTACTTC. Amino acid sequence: CASTTVPRGKGAKNIQYF.

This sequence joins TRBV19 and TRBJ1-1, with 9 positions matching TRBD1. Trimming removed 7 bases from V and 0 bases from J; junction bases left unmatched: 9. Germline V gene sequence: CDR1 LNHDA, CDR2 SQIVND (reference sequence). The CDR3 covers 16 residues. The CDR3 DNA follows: TGTGCCAGTAAGACGACAGGGGGGAATATGAACACTGAAGCTTTCTTT. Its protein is CASKTTGGNMNTEAFF.

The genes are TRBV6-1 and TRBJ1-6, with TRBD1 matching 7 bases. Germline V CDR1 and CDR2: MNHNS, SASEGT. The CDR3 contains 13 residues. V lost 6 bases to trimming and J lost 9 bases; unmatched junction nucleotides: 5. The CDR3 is CASRGTVGSPLHF. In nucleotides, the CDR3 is TGTGCCAGCAGGGGGACAGTTGGTTCACCCCTCCACTTT.

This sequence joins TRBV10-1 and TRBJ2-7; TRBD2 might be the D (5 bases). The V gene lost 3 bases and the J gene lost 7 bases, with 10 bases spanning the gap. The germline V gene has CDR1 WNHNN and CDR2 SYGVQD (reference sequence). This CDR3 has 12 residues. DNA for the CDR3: TGCGCCAGCAGTGAAGTGCCGGGGGAGCAGTACTTC. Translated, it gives CASSEVPGEQYF.

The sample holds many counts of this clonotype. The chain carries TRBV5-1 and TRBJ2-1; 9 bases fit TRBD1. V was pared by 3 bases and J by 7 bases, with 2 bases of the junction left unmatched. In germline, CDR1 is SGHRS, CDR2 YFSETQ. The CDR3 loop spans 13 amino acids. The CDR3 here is CASSSDRGNEQFF. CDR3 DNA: TGCGCCAGCAGCTCTGACAGGGGGAATGAGCAGTTCTTC.

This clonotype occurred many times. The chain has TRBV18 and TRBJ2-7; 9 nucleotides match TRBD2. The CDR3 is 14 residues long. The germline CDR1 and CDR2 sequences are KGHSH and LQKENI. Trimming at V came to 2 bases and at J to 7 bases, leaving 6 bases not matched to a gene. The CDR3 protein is CASSPGGRAGEQYF. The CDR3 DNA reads TGTGCCAGCTCACCAGGCGGGAGGGCCGGGGAGCAGTACTTC. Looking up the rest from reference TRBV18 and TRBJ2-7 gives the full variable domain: NAGVMQNPRHLVRRRGQEARLRCSPMKGHSHVYWYRQLPEEGLKFMVYLQKENIIDESGMPKERFSAEFPKEGPSILRIQQVVRGDSAAYFCASSPGGRAGEQYFGPGTRLTVT.

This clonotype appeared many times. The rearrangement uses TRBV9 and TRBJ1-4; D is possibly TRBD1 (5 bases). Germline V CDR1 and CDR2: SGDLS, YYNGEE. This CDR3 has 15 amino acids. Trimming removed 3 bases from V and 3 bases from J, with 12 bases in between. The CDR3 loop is CASSATGTANEKLFF. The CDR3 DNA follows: TGTGCCAGCAGCGCAACCGGGACGGCTAATGAAAAACTGTTTTTT.

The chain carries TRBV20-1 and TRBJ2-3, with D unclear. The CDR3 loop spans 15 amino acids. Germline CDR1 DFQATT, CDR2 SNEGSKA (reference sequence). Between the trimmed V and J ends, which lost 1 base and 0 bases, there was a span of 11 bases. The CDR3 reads CSARGNTISTDTQYF. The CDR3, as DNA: TGCAGTGCTAGAGGTAACACTATAAGCACAGATACGCAGTATTTT.

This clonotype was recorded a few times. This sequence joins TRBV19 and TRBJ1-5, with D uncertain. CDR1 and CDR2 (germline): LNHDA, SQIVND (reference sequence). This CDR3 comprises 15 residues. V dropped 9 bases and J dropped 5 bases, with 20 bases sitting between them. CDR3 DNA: TGTGCCAGCGGCCCCCGAGGGCAGATTTATCAGCCCCAGCATTTT. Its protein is CASGPRGQIYQPQHF.

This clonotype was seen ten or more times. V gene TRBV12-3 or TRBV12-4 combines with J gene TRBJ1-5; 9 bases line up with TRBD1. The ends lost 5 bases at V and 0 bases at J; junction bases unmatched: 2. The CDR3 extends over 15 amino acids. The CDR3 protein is CASSRTGVSNQPQHF. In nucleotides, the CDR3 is TGTGCCAGCAGTAGGACAGGGGTTAGCAATCAGCCCCAGCATTTT.

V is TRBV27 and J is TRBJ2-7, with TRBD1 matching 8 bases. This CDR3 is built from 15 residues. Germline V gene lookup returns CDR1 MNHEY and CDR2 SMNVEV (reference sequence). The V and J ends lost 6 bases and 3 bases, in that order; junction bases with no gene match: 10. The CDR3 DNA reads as TGTGCCAGCAGAATTTCCGGACAGGGTTACTACGAGCAGTACTTC. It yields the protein CASRISGQGYYEQYF.

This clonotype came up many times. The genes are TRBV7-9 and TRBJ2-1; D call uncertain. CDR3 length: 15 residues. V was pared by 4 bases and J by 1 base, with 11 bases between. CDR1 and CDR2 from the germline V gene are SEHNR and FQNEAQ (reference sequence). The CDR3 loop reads CASSSPRSSYNEQFF. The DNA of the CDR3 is TGTGCCAGCAGCTCCCCAAGGAGTTCCTACAATGAGCAGTTCTTC. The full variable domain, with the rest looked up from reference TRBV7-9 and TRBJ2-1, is DTGVSQNPRHKITKRGQNVTFRCDPISEHNRLYWYRQTLGQGPEFLTYFQNEAQLEKSRLLSDRFSAERPKGSFSTLEIQRTEQGDSAMYLCASSSPRSSYNEQFFGPGTRLTVL.